This T cell receptor beta chain was obtained from a study of control samples from healthy donors and cancer patients. CDR1 is MNHEY, CDR2 SVGEGT, per germline. J was trimmed by 4 bases and V by 5 bases; bases with no gene match: 10. The CDR3 covers 16 residues. The method was immunoSEQ multiplex PCR; TCRdb's version includes in-frame clones alone and lacks a portion of them. This sample has some 140,000 clones, with approximately 94% found just once. The sequence derives from a man aged 35-49 years in good health. What was sequenced was blood. The V and J genes are TRBV6-2 or TRBV6-3 and TRBJ2-2; TRBD2 matches 7 bases. This CDR3 is CASSAGRTSATGELFF. The CDR3 DNA is TGTGCCAGCAGTGCTGGGAGGACTAGTGCCACCGGGGAGCTGTTTTTT.